Reported below is one TCR beta chain. The target antigen is unknown. PCR employed 60 Vbeta and 13 Jbeta primers. Clones were sequenced by immunoSEQ multiplex PCR, and TCRdb holds only the in-frame ones, with some missing. The sample has some 100,000 clones; 70% to 80% are singletons. The sample belongs to a study of cytomegalovirus exposure and HLA in healthy donors. In the study overall: As an earlier analysis found, roughly 180 million T cells yielded about 120 million unique TCR beta sequences.

Study results and caveats: Listed as cytomegalovirus-associated were 150 or so TCR beta chains. The presence/absence work took it that sequencing depth was about the same across donors.

Specimen: PBMCs. The source is a human donor in good health.

CDR3 residues: CASSPREGVDEQYF. The CDR3, as DNA: TGTGCCAGCTCACCAAGGGAGGGGGTGGACGAGCAGTACTTC. This chain joins TRBV18 and TRBJ2-7, with a weak D call TRBD2 (7 bases). Trimming cost V 2 bases and J 5 bases, with 13 bases left between them. The CDR3 has 14 residues. Germline V gives CDR1 KGHSH, CDR2 LQKENI. Drawing the rest from reference TRBV18 and TRBJ2-7, the complete variable domain is NAGVMQNPRHLVRRRGQEARLRCSPMKGHSHVYWYRQLPEEGLKFMVYLQKENIIDESGMPKERFSAEFPKEGPSILRIQQVVRGDSAAYFCASSPREGVDEQYFGPGTRLTVT.